This T cell receptor beta chain was identified in a study of CD8 T cells in ankylosing spondylitis. Broader study findings: Ankylosing spondylitis blood appeared to carry a characteristic TCR beta motif of seven to nine highly homologous variants.

The CDR3 consists of 15 residues. V gave up 2 bases and J gave up 7 bases; unmatched junction bases: 10. CDR1 and CDR2 from the germline V gene are MDHEN and SYDVKM. This clonotype has at least ten counts. Its specificity is unknown. Researchers built TCR beta libraries using quantitative 5'-RACE with molecular barcodes. TCRdb fed the 5' RACE reads into MiXCR, producing one record per CDR3 protein. Of around 430,000 distinct CDR3 sequences listed, approximately 17% are singletons. This clonotype originated in a male donor with ankylosing spondylitis. The chain joins TRBV28 to TRBJ2-7; 8 bases map to TRBD2. The material sequenced was blood, either unsorted or a sorted T cell fraction (not recorded which). CDR3 DNA sequence: TGTGCCAGCAGTTTACGGCGGGGGGCAAACTTTGAGCAGTACTTC. Translation gives CASSLRRGANFEQYF.